Following are 9 T cell receptor beta chains from one sample sequenced in a study of T cells in localized non-small cell lung cancer. Sequencing used immunoSEQ multiplex PCR; TCRdb keeps in-frame clones, though not all of them. The data hold 48,000 or so clones, with roughly 80% observed a single time. The specimen comprised peripheral blood, sampled before any cancer treatment. The origin of the receptors is a man aged 35-75 years with stage I squamous cell lung carcinoma.

V and J are TRBV5-8 and TRBJ1-2; 7 bases match TRBD1. V dropped 0 bases and J dropped 4; count of bases not matched to a gene: 6. CDR1 is SGHTS, CDR2 YDEGEE, per germline. The CDR3 is made up of 15 amino acids. The CDR3 loop reads CASSLGTGMTYGYTF. The CDR3 DNA reads TGTGCCAGCAGCTTGGGGACAGGCATGACCTATGGCTACACCTTC.

The CDR3 reads CASSQGGINEKLFF. CDR3 in DNA: TGTGCCAGCAGCCAGGGGGGGATTAATGAAAAACTGTTTTTT. The rearrangement links TRBV6-1 to TRBJ1-4; 7 positions match TRBD1. This CDR3 spans 14 amino acids. Germline V lookup: CDR1 MNHNS, CDR2 SASEGT. Trimming cost V 6 bases and J 4 bases; bases outside gene matches: 5.

The rearrangement joins TRBV9 to TRBJ1-2; 10 positions agree with TRBD1. Losses at the gene ends were 4 bases for V and 3 bases for J; bases not matched to a gene: 3. Germline CDR1 SGDLS, CDR2 YYNGEE. This CDR3 contains 14 residues. The CDR3, as DNA: TGTGCCAGCAGCCGGACAGGGGGAGACTATGGCTACACCTTC. Translating it yields CASSRTGGDYGYTF.

The chain's CDR3 is CASSLDGTGGLYARMNTEAFF. The CDR3 DNA sequence: TGCGCCAGCAGCTTGGATGGGACAGGGGGCTTGTATGCCCGAATGAACACTGAAGCTTTCTTT. The chain joins TRBV5-1 to TRBJ1-1; 12 bases are shared with TRBD1. V dropped 0 bases and J dropped 0; count of bases not matched to a gene: 15. Germline CDR1 and CDR2: SGHRS and YFSETQ. The CDR3 is 21 residues long.

The CDR3 reads CASNLAGGTGELFF. DNA of the CDR3: TGCGCCAGCAACCTGGCAGGGGGGACCGGGGAGCTGTTTTTT. The rearrangement links TRBV5-1 to TRBJ2-2, with a weak D call TRBD1 (7 bases). Germline V lookup: CDR1 SGHRS, CDR2 YFSETQ. V lost 6 bases and J 5 bases, leaving 14 bases between the germline ends. The length of the CDR3 is 14 residues.

The chain couples TRBV5-5 to TRBJ1-4, with D possibly matching TRBD1 (6 bases). The CDR3 extends over 16 amino acids. V was cut by 4 bases and J by 0 bases, with 13 bases left in between. Germline V lookup: CDR1 SGHKS, CDR2 YYEKEE (reference sequence). CDR3 sequence: CASSPGTLATNEKLFF. The CDR3 region has the DNA TGTGCCAGCAGCCCCGGGACACTCGCAACTAATGAAAAACTGTTTTTT.

This rearrangement joins TRBV7-9 to TRBJ2-7; D is perhaps TRBD1 (6 bases). CDR1 is SEHNR and CDR2 is FQNEAQ in the germline V gene (reference sequence). With 5 bases removed from V and 0 bases from J, the gap between germline ends came to 11 bases. The CDR3 is made up of 14 amino acids. CDR3 nucleotide sequence: TGTGCCAGCAGCCCAGGACAGAGCTCCTACGAGCAGTACTTC. Encoded protein: CASSPGQSSYEQYF.

The gene calls are TRBV30 and TRBJ1-5; possibly TRBD1 for D (6 bases). Trimming took off 0 bases at V and 4 bases at J, with 13 bases between the two ends. CDR3 size: 15 residues. Germline assignment: CDR1 GTSNPN and CDR2 SVGIG (reference sequence). The CDR3 loop is CAWSVPRGQNQPQHF. CDR3 DNA: TGTGCCTGGAGTGTACCCAGGGGCCAAAATCAGCCCCAGCATTTT.

The CDR3 nucleotides read TGTGCCAGCAGTGAATTGGGAACAGGGACCGAAGCTTTCTTT. This codes for CASSELGTGTEAFF. The rearrangement links TRBV6-1 to TRBJ1-1; tentatively, D is TRBD1 (6 bases). The CDR3 runs to 14 residues. Germline CDR1 MNHNS, CDR2 SASEGT. Trimming removed 2 bases from V and 8 bases from J, with 15 bases in between.